The 28 T cell receptor beta chains reported below all come from one sample, sequenced in a study of cytotoxic CD8 clonotypes in ibrutinib-treated CLL. Repertoires were generated with immunoSEQ multiplex PCR, while TCRdb's copy carries only in-frame clones and drops some. The table has approximately 100,000 clones, 78% seen once. The sample was PBMCs, taken after 12 months of ibrutinib treatment. These receptors were taken from a human donor with chronic lymphocytic leukemia.

The sample holds one count of this clone. The CDR3 region is CASREGVGETQYF. The CDR3 DNA follows: TGTGCCAGCAGGGAGGGGGTCGGAGAGACCCAGTACTTC. The chain employs TRBV2 and TRBJ2-5, with D perhaps TRBD1 or TRBD2 (6 bases each). CDR1 is SNHLY, CDR2 FYNNEI, per germline. CDR3 size: 13 residues. The V and J ends lost 6 bases and 4 bases respectively, with 12 bases between them.

V usage is TRBV6-1 and J usage is TRBJ2-3; D is possibly TRBD2 (6 bases). Germline loops: CDR1 MNHNS, CDR2 SASEGT. V gave up 4 bases and J gave up 2 bases, with 10 bases separating them. The CDR3 runs 14 residues. CDR3 sequence: CASSVGLFTDTQYF. The CDR3 nucleotides are TGTGCCAGCAGTGTGGGACTGTTCACAGATACGCAGTATTTT.

V and J are TRBV30 and TRBJ1-3; D is possibly TRBD1 (5 bases). Germline V lookup: CDR1 GTSNPN, CDR2 SVGIG (reference sequence). The CDR3 consists of 18 residues. V gave up 2 bases and J gave up 1 base, with 21 bases separating them. The CDR3 nucleotides read TGTGCCTGGAGTATGGGGGATTGGTCAGGGAATTCTGGAAACACCATATATTTT. It encodes CAWSMGDWSGNSGNTIYF.

The chain carries TRBV14 and TRBJ1-1; D is ambiguous. The V gene lost 7 bases and the J gene lost 2 bases, with 5 bases spanning the gap. The germline V gene encodes CDR1 SGHDN and CDR2 FVKESK. This CDR3 spans 11 amino acids. The CDR3: CASTPNTEAFF. As DNA, the CDR3 is TGTGCCAGCACACCAAACACTGAAGCTTTCTTT.

A few counts support this clone. The junction departs from germline at one end; a sequencing error may be responsible. V is TRBV7-2 and J is TRBJ1-5; D unclear. CDR1 and CDR2 from the germline V gene are SGHTA and FQGNSA. This CDR3 has 16 residues. The CDR3, as DNA: TGTGCCAGCAGCTTGGGGAGCTTCGAACCCAATCAACCCCAGCATTTT. It codes for CASSLGSFEPNQPQHF. Complete variable domain (other parts from reference TRBV7-2 and TRBJ1-5): GAGVSQSPSNKVTEKGKDVELRCDPISGHTALYWYRQSLGQGLEFLIYFQGNSAPDKSGLPSDRFSAERTGGSVSTLTIQRTQQEDSAVYLCASSLGSFEPNQPQHFGDGTRLSIL.

The CDR3 nucleotides read TGTGCCAGCAGCCAAGAGCTCCTAGCGGGTCGGACCGGGGAGCTGTTTTTT. This translates into CASSQELLAGRTGELFF. The chain combines TRBV4-2 with TRBJ2-2, with TRBD2 matching 8 bases. The CDR3 extends over 17 amino acids. J was trimmed by 5 bases and V by 0 bases; bases with no gene match: 8. Germline loops: CDR1 LGHNA, CDR2 YNFKEQ.

This clone was detected a few times. This likely traces to a read error, being one base from a far larger clone. Other DNA sequences in this sample translate to the same CDR3. The J gene is TRBJ1-2, the V gene TRBV4-1, with D tentatively TRBD1 (6 bases). Germline V gives CDR1 MGHRA, CDR2 YSYEKL. The CDR3 is 15 residues long. V was pared by 3 bases and J by 1 base, with 12 bases between. The CDR3 protein is CASSQWTEDNYGYTF. The CDR3, as DNA: TGCGCCAGCAGCCAGTGGACAGAGGATAACTATGGCTACACCTTC.

The CDR3 nucleotides are TGTGCCATCAGTGAGGGGGGAACAGGGACCACAGATACGCAGTATTTT. It translates to CAISEGGTGTTDTQYF. The chain links TRBV10-3 to TRBJ2-3; TRBD1 might be the D (6 bases). V was trimmed by 2 bases and J by 2 bases, leaving 14 bases between them. The CDR3 sequence is 16 residues long. Per the germline V gene, CDR1 is ENHRY and CDR2 is SYGVKD.

This rearrangement joins TRBV19 to TRBJ2-5, with TRBD2 identical over 9 bases. The ends lost 5 bases at V and 4 bases at J; junction bases unmatched: 5. This CDR3 has 14 residues. Germline lookup yields CDR1 LNHDA and CDR2 SQIVND (reference sequence). CDR3 protein: CASSVAGVRETQYF. As DNA, the CDR3 is TGTGCCAGTAGTGTAGCGGGGGTTCGAGAGACCCAGTACTTC.

In this sample, this clone turned up once. This chain joins TRBV30 and TRBJ2-5; 10 nucleotides line up with TRBD2. The V gene end was trimmed by 2 bases and the J gene end by 0 bases; junction bases not matched to a gene: 9. This CDR3 has 17 residues. In germline, CDR1 is GTSNPN, CDR2 SVGIG (reference sequence). Here the CDR3 DNA reads TGTGCCTGGAGTCCTTTAGCGGGGGGCCCTAACCAAGAGACCCAGTACTTC. The encoded protein is CAWSPLAGGPNQETQYF.

The gene calls are TRBV7-8 and TRBJ2-4, with 8 bases lining up with TRBD1. Germline CDR1 SGHVS, CDR2 FQNEAQ. J gave up 12 bases and V 5 bases, and 12 bases lay outside the gene matches. This CDR3 has 14 amino acids. CDR3 loop: CASSQDGQGISQYF. The CDR3 DNA sequence: TGTGCCAGCAGCCAGGATGGACAGGGAATAAGTCAGTACTTC.

The chain recombines TRBV7-9 with TRBJ1-1; D call uncertain. From germline, CDR1 is SEHNR and CDR2 FQNEAQ (reference sequence). The CDR3 totals 12 residues. The germline V and J ends were trimmed by 5 bases and 6 bases, with 10 bases remaining between them. Here the CDR3 DNA reads TGTGCCAGCAGCCTGGACGGACCTGAAGCTTTCTTT. Translating it yields CASSLDGPEAFF. The variable domain in full, completed from reference TRBV7-9 and TRBJ1-1, reads DTGVSQNPRHKITKRGQNVTFRCDPISEHNRLYWYRQTLGQGPEFLTYFQNEAQLEKSRLLSDRFSAERPKGSFSTLEIQRTEQGDSAMYLCASSLDGPEAFFGQGTRLTVV.

The rearrangement uses TRBV5-1 and TRBJ2-7; D is tentatively TRBD1 or TRBD2 (5 bases each). Looked up from germline, CDR1 is SGHRS and CDR2 is YFSETQ. This CDR3 spans 12 amino acids. V lost 5 bases and J lost 3, with 9 bases in between. CDR3 amino acids: CASSGDGYEQYF. CDR3 nucleotides: TGCGCCAGCAGTGGGGACGGCTACGAGCAGTACTTC.

This chain connects TRBV15 to TRBJ2-1, with 9 positions matching TRBD2. Germline V gene data show CDR1 as LNHNV and CDR2 as YYDKDF (reference sequence). This CDR3 spans 13 amino acids. J gave up 4 bases and V 8 bases, and 3 bases lay outside the gene matches. CDR3 nucleotides: TGTGCCACCGCGCGGGGGGGTTACAATGAGCAGTTCTTC. Translated, it gives CATARGGYNEQFF.

This chain uses TRBV11-2 with TRBJ1-2; the D is unclear. The V and J ends lost 0 bases and 0 bases respectively, with 2 bases between them. This CDR3 contains 13 residues. Germline CDR1 SGHAT, CDR2 FQNNGV. CDR3 protein: CASSLDTNYGYTF. The CDR3 DNA reads TGTGCCAGCAGCTTAGACACTAACTATGGCTACACCTTC.

The chain links TRBV7-6 to TRBJ2-7; TRBD2 might be the D (6 bases). The CDR3 extends over 13 amino acids. Trimming removed 1 base from V and 7 bases from J, with 11 bases in between. CDR1 is SGHVS, CDR2 FNYEAQ, per germline. The CDR3 sequence is CASSLGRALEQYF. The CDR3 DNA sequence: TGTGCCAGCAGCTTAGGGAGGGCCTTGGAGCAGTACTTC. The entire variable domain, with the rest obtained from reference TRBV7-6 and TRBJ2-7, is as follows: GAGVSQSPRYKVTKRGQDVALRCDPISGHVSLYWYRQALGQGPEFLTYFNYEAQQDKSGLPNDRFSAERPEGSISTLTIQRTEQRDSAMYRCASSLGRALEQYFGPGTRLTVT.

This chain uses TRBV27 with TRBJ1-1, with TRBD1 matching 7 bases. From germline, CDR1 is MNHEY and CDR2 SMNVEV (reference sequence). The CDR3 is made up of 15 amino acids. J gave up 4 bases and V 2 bases, and 7 bases lay outside the gene matches. CDR3 sequence: CASSLSPGGVTEAFF. The CDR3 bases are TGTGCCAGCAGTTTAAGTCCAGGGGGTGTCACTGAAGCTTTCTTT.

The chain links TRBV4-1 to TRBJ1-1; a possible D gene is TRBD1 (5 bases). The CDR3 runs to 15 residues. V was pared by 1 base and J by 0 bases, with 9 bases between. CDR1 MGHRA and CDR2 YSYEKL come from the germline V gene. CDR3 sequence reads: CASSQGGSLNTEAFF. Here the CDR3 DNA reads TGCGCCAGCAGCCAAGGGGGCAGCTTGAACACTGAAGCTTTCTTT.

J is TRBJ2-2 and V is TRBV25-1; no definite D call. The CDR3 spans 14 residues. V was shortened by 4 bases and J by 0 bases, with 6 bases between the two germline ends. CDR1 and CDR2 from the germline V gene are MGHDK and SYGVNS. The CDR3 DNA reads as TGTGCCAGCAGTGGTCGGACGAACACCGGGGAGCTGTTTTTT. Amino acid sequence: CASSGRTNTGELFF.

The chain combines TRBV29-1 with TRBJ2-3, with 11 bases fitting TRBD2. Germline V CDR1 and CDR2: SQVTM, ANQGSEA. The CDR3 totals 15 residues. V lost 4 bases and J lost 4; bases outside the gene matches: 7. The CDR3 region is CSVGLASGGPDTQYF. CDR3 DNA sequence: TGCAGCGTTGGTTTGGCTAGCGGGGGGCCAGATACGCAGTATTTT.

This clone came up once. V usage is TRBV5-4 and J usage is TRBJ2-2; D not resolved. Germline assignment: CDR1 SGHNT and CDR2 YYREEE (reference sequence). The CDR3 covers 15 residues. V was trimmed by 0 bases and J by 1 base, leaving 7 bases between them. CDR3 loop: CASSLDSQNTGELFF. CDR3 nucleotide sequence: TGTGCCAGCAGCTTGGACAGCCAGAACACCGGGGAGCTGTTTTTT.

The J gene is TRBJ2-6, the V gene TRBV11-3; 7 bases map to TRBD1. Germline V CDR1 and CDR2: SGHNT, YENEEA. This CDR3 contains 16 residues. Unmatched junction bases numbered 5, after V lost 6 bases and J lost 0 bases. DNA for the CDR3: TGTGCCAGCAGAAAAGGGGGCGGCTCTGGGGCCAACGTCCTGACTTTC. Amino acids: CASRKGGGSGANVLTF.

This clone was seen a few times. The V and J genes are TRBV30 and TRBJ1-1; no clear D. This CDR3 has 12 amino acids. Germline CDR1 and CDR2: GTSNPN and SVGIG (reference sequence). The germline V and J ends were trimmed by 2 bases and 6 bases, with 10 bases remaining between them. The CDR3 nucleotides are TGTGCCTGGAGTCCACTCCTCGCTGAAGCTTTCTTT. Protein: CAWSPLLAEAFF.

The table lists this clone with a few counts. The chain joins TRBV18 to TRBJ1-6; D not resolved. The length of the CDR3 is 15 residues. CDR1 is KGHSH and CDR2 is LQKENI in the germline V gene. Trimming took off 3 bases at V and 9 bases at J, with 15 bases between the two ends. CDR3 residues: CASSPTDAGGSPLHF. CDR3 nucleotides: TGTGCCAGCTCACCGACTGACGCGGGAGGTTCACCCCTCCACTTT.

The chain has TRBV4-1 and TRBJ1-4; 7 bases fit TRBD1. Trimming at V came to 1 base and at J to 8 bases, leaving 7 bases not matched to a gene. The CDR3 sequence is 15 residues long. The germline V gene encodes CDR1 MGHRA and CDR2 YSYEKL. The CDR3 protein is CASSQADRVREKLFF. DNA for the CDR3: TGCGCCAGCAGCCAAGCCGACAGGGTTAGAGAAAAACTGTTTTTT.

V gene TRBV10-3 combines with J gene TRBJ1-5, with 7 bases that match TRBD1. CDR1 is ENHRY and CDR2 is SYGVKD in the germline V gene. The CDR3 consists of 15 residues. Germline trimming cut 5 bases from V and 3 bases from J; bases unmatched to any gene: 7. The CDR3 spells CAISPAGTDNQPQHF. The DNA of the CDR3 is TGTGCCATCAGTCCCGCCGGGACAGACAATCAGCCCCAGCATTTT.

This chain uses TRBV25-1 with TRBJ1-2; 9 nucleotides agree with TRBD1. V lost 4 bases, J lost 6 bases, and 3 bases stayed unmatched. This CDR3 spans 13 amino acids. Looked up from germline, CDR1 is MGHDK and CDR2 is SYGVNS. CDR3 sequence: CASSVGQGDGYTF. CDR3 nucleotide sequence: TGTGCCAGCAGTGTGGGACAGGGAGATGGCTACACCTTC.

The chain joins TRBV5-6 to TRBJ1-1, with 10 nucleotides matching TRBD1. The germline V gene has CDR1 SGHDT and CDR2 YYEEEE. The V segment lost 0 bases and the J segment 5 bases; nucleotides outside the gene matches: 4. The CDR3 contains 15 residues. Written as DNA, the CDR3 is TGTGCCAGCAGCTTGGTCGGGACAGGGGTTACTGAAGCTTTCTTT. Amino acids: CASSLVGTGVTEAFF.